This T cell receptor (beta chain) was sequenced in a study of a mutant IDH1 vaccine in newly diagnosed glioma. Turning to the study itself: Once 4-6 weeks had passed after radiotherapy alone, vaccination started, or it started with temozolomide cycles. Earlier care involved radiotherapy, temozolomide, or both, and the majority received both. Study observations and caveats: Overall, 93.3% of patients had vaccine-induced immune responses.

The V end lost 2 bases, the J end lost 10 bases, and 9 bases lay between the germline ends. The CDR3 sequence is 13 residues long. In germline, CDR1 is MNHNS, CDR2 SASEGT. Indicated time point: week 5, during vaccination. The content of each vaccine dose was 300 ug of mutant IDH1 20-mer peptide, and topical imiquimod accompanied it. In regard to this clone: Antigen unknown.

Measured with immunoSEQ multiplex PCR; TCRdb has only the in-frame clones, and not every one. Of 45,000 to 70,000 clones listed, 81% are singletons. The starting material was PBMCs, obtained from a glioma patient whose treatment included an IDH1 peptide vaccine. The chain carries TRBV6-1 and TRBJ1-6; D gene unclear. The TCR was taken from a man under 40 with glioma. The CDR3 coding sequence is TGTGCCAGCAGTGAATTGCCGGGCTCACCCCTCCACTTT. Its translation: CASSELPGSPLHF.